The 30 T cell receptor beta chains listed next were all sequenced from one sample in a study of cytomegalovirus exposure and HLA in healthy donors. Assay: immunoSEQ multiplex PCR; the TCRdb copy retains only in-frame clones and omits some. The sample shows approximately 150,000 clones, around four fifths of them seen only once. Sequencing was carried out using PBMCs. The receptors were gathered from a man aged 25-40 years in good health and CMV-seropositive.

The chain couples TRBV10-3 to TRBJ2-1; 9 nucleotides line up with TRBD1. This CDR3 region has 14 residues. The germline V gene encodes CDR1 ENHRY and CDR2 SYGVKD. V lost 6 bases and J lost 8; bases outside the gene matches: 8. The CDR3: CAIRDPGQGDEQFF. The CDR3 DNA is TGTGCCATCAGGGACCCGGGACAGGGTGATGAGCAGTTCTTC.

The chain couples TRBV6-5 to TRBJ1-3, with TRBD1 matching over 7 bases. J was trimmed by 0 bases and V by 10 bases; bases with no gene match: 0. The CDR3 has 12 amino acids. Germline assignment: CDR1 MNHEY and CDR2 SVGAGI. The CDR3 here is CATGGSGNTIYF. The CDR3 DNA reads as TGTGCCACAGGGGGCTCTGGAAACACCATATATTTT.

The rearrangement links TRBV6-5 to TRBJ2-7; D possibly corresponds to TRBD1 (5 bases). Trimming cost V 8 bases and J 4 bases, with 21 bases left between them. Germline V gene lookup returns CDR1 MNHEY and CDR2 SVGAGI. The length of the CDR3 is 15 residues. Here the CDR3 DNA reads TGTGCCAGCGCGTTGTTGGTAGGGGTCCAATACGAGCAGTACTTC. The encoded protein is CASALLVGVQYEQYF.

The chain recombines TRBV4-3 with TRBJ2-3; 11 positions agree with TRBD2. CDR1 is LGHNA, CDR2 YSLEER, per germline. CDR3 length: 15 amino acids. V lost 2 bases, J lost 7 bases, and 5 bases stayed unmatched. CDR3 nucleotides: TGCGCCAGCAGCCAACCTAGCGGGGGGATACATACGCAGTATTTT. It is translated as CASSQPSGGIHTQYF.

This sequence joins TRBV9 and TRBJ1-2, with D possibly being TRBD1 (5 bases). CDR1 and CDR2 from the germline V gene are SGDLS and YYNGEE. V shed 4 bases and J shed 0 bases, with 7 bases lying between them. The CDR3 runs 13 residues. As DNA, the CDR3 is TGTGCCAGCAGCCGGGGGGCTAACTATGGCTACACCTTC. It encodes CASSRGANYGYTF.

This clone was seen only once. CDR3 protein: CASSSSGVSETQYF. CDR3 sequence (DNA): TGTGCCAGCAGCTCAAGCGGGGTTTCGGAGACCCAGTACTTC. V usage is TRBV11-2 and J usage is TRBJ2-5; 7 nucleotides align to TRBD2. The V segment lost 4 bases and the J segment 5 bases; nucleotides outside the gene matches: 7. Per germline, CDR1 SGHAT and CDR2 FQNNGV. The CDR3 extends over 14 amino acids.

V is TRBV7-2 and J is TRBJ1-2; a weak D match, TRBD1 (6 bases). V was clipped by 3 bases and J by 5 bases, with 7 bases between them. This CDR3 region has 12 residues. Germline loops: CDR1 SGHTA, CDR2 FQGNSA. The CDR3 region has the DNA TGTGCCAGCAGCTTCACAGGGTATGGCTACACCTTC. As protein: CASSFTGYGYTF.

Regarding this clone: Since the CDR3 does not end with the conserved phenylalanine or tryptophan, this likely comes from a read error. The DNA is omitted, as the CDR3 cannot be located on it reliably, and the CDR3 follows TCRdb's listing. The chain's CDR3 is CASSTRTAVI. This chain connects TRBV2 to TRBJ1-1; the listed D gene, TRBD1, was not tested against the DNA. Germline CDR1 and CDR2: SNHLY and FYNNEI. 10 amino acids form the CDR3, both terminal residues included.

The gene calls are TRBV7-6 and TRBJ2-7, with 7 bases aligning to TRBD2. V gave up 5 bases and J gave up 2 bases; unmatched junction bases: 9. The CDR3 contains 15 residues. Germline CDR1 SGHVS, CDR2 FNYEAQ. CDR3 in amino acids: CASSPSPSGAYEQYF. In DNA, the CDR3 is TGTGCCAGCAGCCCCTCCCCTAGCGGAGCCTACGAGCAGTACTTC.

The V gene is TRBV4-1, the J gene TRBJ2-5, with D perhaps TRBD2 (5 bases). Germline CDR1 is MGHRA and CDR2 is YSYEKL. Trimming cost V 0 bases and J 5 bases, with 16 bases left between them. The CDR3 has 16 amino acids. In DNA, the CDR3 is TGCGCCAGCAGCCAAGAGAGGACGGGGATTAAGGAGACCCAGTACTTC. This translates into CASSQERTGIKETQYF.

The rearrangement uses TRBV25-1 and TRBJ2-1; a weak D match, TRBD2 (7 bases). The germline V gene encodes CDR1 MGHDK and CDR2 SYGVNS. The CDR3 loop spans 18 amino acids. V was trimmed by 2 bases and J by 8 bases, leaving 25 bases between them. The chain's CDR3 is CASSEVEGSGGPIYEQFF. The CDR3 DNA sequence: TGTGCCAGCAGTGAAGTCGAAGGTTCGGGGGGCCCGATTTATGAGCAGTTCTTC.

V is TRBV5-1 and J is TRBJ2-3, with 8 bases that match TRBD2. Per germline, CDR1 SGHRS and CDR2 YFSETQ. Losses at the gene ends were 5 bases for V and 3 bases for J; bases not matched to a gene: 8. This CDR3 region has 15 residues. The CDR3 DNA sequence: TGCGCCAGCAGATATAGCGGGGCGGGGACAGATACGCAGTATTTT. It codes for CASRYSGAGTDTQYF.

This rearrangement joins TRBV27 to TRBJ2-3; TRBD2 aligns across 9 bases. Germline V gives CDR1 MNHEY, CDR2 SMNVEV (reference sequence). V shed 7 bases, J shed 3 bases, and the junction held 11 bases outside the gene matches. The CDR3 sequence is 16 residues long. The CDR3 loop is CASNPIAGALTDTQYF. DNA of the CDR3: TGTGCCAGCAACCCAATAGCGGGGGCATTAACAGATACGCAGTATTTT.

This clone showed up just a few times. The chain carries TRBV2 and TRBJ1-2; no clear D gene. From germline, CDR1 is SNHLY and CDR2 FYNNEI. This CDR3 contains 13 residues. Trimming left V 4 bases short and J 2 bases short, with 8 bases between. The DNA for the CDR3 is TGTGCCAGCAGTGCGGACTGGAACTATGGCTACACCTTC. It yields the protein CASSADWNYGYTF. The full variable domain, its missing parts supplied by reference TRBV2 and TRBJ1-2, is EPEVTQTPSHQVTQMGQEVILRCVPISNHLYFYWYRQILGQKVEFLVSFYNNEISEKSEIFDDQFSVERPDGSNFTLKIRSTKLEDSAMYFCASSADWNYGYTFGSGTRLTVV.

The J gene is TRBJ1-2, the V gene TRBV27; 10 bases match TRBD1. The ends lost 5 bases at V and 5 bases at J; junction bases unmatched: 11. Germline values: CDR1 MNHEY, CDR2 SMNVEV (reference sequence). The CDR3 length is 16 residues. In nucleotides, the CDR3 is TGTGCCAGCAGTAATTCAGGACAGGGGGTATGGTATGGCTACACCTTC. Protein: CASSNSGQGVWYGYTF.

The chain carries TRBV7-3 and TRBJ1-5; 11 bases are a match to TRBD1. Germline V gene data show CDR1 as SGHTA and CDR2 as FQGTGA. V gave up 5 bases and J gave up 0 bases; unmatched junction bases: 12. This CDR3 is built from 19 residues. In nucleotides, the CDR3 is TGTGCCAGCAGCGGGCGGACAGGGGGCTGGACGGATAGCAATCAGCCCCAGCATTTT. It specifies CASSGRTGGWTDSNQPQHF.

The V call is TRBV5-1, the J call TRBJ1-6; D is uncertain. CDR3 length equals 14 residues. Germline V gene lookup returns CDR1 SGHRS and CDR2 YFSETQ. The V gene lost 1 base and the J gene lost 13 bases, with 15 bases spanning the gap. The CDR3 coding sequence is TGCGCCAGCAGCTTGACGAGGGATTGGTCGCCCCTCCACTTT. Its translation is CASSLTRDWSPLHF.

The V call is TRBV29-1, the J call TRBJ1-2; 7 nucleotides align to TRBD1. J was trimmed by 7 bases and V by 7 bases; bases with no gene match: 9. The CDR3 is 12 residues long. Germline V lookup: CDR1 SQVTM, CDR2 ANQGSEA. The DNA for the CDR3 is TGCAGCGCCCAACAGGGGATGGGTGGCTACACCTTC. Encoded protein: CSAQQGMGGYTF. Using reference TRBV29-1 and TRBJ1-2 for the parts outside the CDR3, the full variable domain is SAVISQKPSRDICQRGTSLTIQCQVDSQVTMMFWYRQQPGQSLTLIATANQGSEATYESGFVIDKFPISRPNLTFSTLTVSNMSPEDSSIYLCSAQQGMGGYTFGSGTRLTVV.

V gene TRBV6-5 combines with J gene TRBJ2-3, with D perhaps TRBD2 (6 bases). Germline assignment: CDR1 MNHEY and CDR2 SVGAGI. This CDR3 is built from 14 residues. V lost 6 bases to trimming and J lost 4 bases, with 14 bases between them. CDR3 sequence reads: CASSPPGLPDTQYF. The CDR3 DNA is TGTGCCAGCAGCCCCCCGGGACTCCCAGATACGCAGTATTTT.

The chain has TRBV4-3 and TRBJ1-2; 8 nucleotides line up with TRBD1. The CDR3 is 18 residues long. Looked up from germline, CDR1 is LGHNA and CDR2 is YSLEER. Trimming at V came to 6 bases and at J to 7 bases, leaving 22 bases not matched to a gene. The CDR3: CASSPDRDRKGAVGGYTF. The CDR3 DNA follows: TGCGCCAGCAGTCCTGACCGGGACAGGAAGGGGGCGGTGGGTGGCTACACCTTC.

The chain combines TRBV4-1 with TRBJ2-6; perhaps TRBD1 as D (5 bases). CDR3 length: 18 residues. Germline CDR1 and CDR2: MGHRA and YSYEKL. Trimming cost V 4 bases and J 4 bases, with 20 bases left between them. CDR3 sequence reads: CASSPSPGSPSGANVLTF. CDR3 nucleotides: TGCGCCAGCAGCCCCTCCCCAGGGTCTCCCTCAGGGGCCAACGTCCTGACTTTC.

There are a few counts of this clone. The chain couples TRBV7-3 to TRBJ1-2; tentative D call: TRBD1 (5 bases). With 2 bases removed from V and 8 bases from J, the gap between germline ends came to 21 bases. This CDR3 comprises 16 residues. CDR1 is SGHTA and CDR2 is FQGTGA in the germline V gene. CDR3 DNA: TGTGCCAGCAGCTTAGACCGTGATGGGACTCGCCAAGGCTACACCTTC. This gives the protein CASSLDRDGTRQGYTF.

The chain carries TRBV4-3 and TRBJ1-6; D might be TRBD1 (5 bases). Germline lookup yields CDR1 LGHNA and CDR2 YSLEER. This CDR3 region has 16 residues. Trimming shortened V by 0 bases and J by 7 bases, and 13 bases separated the two germline ends. The CDR3 is CASSQDGEGSNSPLHF. Here the CDR3 DNA reads TGCGCCAGCAGCCAAGATGGGGAGGGGTCGAATTCACCCCTCCACTTT.

A single count supports this clone. The V call is TRBV13, the J call TRBJ2-1, with TRBD1 matching over 7 bases. With V trimmed by 4 bases and J by 0 bases, 9 bases remained unmatched. The CDR3 loop spans 17 amino acids. Germline CDR1 PRHDT, CDR2 FYEKMQ (reference sequence). In DNA form, the CDR3 reads TGTGCCAGCAGCTCCCGGACAGGACAGAGCTCCTACAATGAGCAGTTCTTC. As protein: CASSSRTGQSSYNEQFF.

The chain has TRBV7-8 and TRBJ2-1, with D perhaps matching TRBD2 (7 bases). Germline V gene lookup returns CDR1 SGHVS and CDR2 FQNEAQ. The CDR3 sequence is 14 residues long. With 5 bases removed from V and 15 bases from J, the gap between germline ends came to 23 bases. Here the CDR3 DNA reads TGTGCCAGCAGCCCTCCCAGGGAGGGGGGGCCGCGGTTCTTC. The encoded protein is CASSPPREGGPRFF.

V gene TRBV7-3 combines with J gene TRBJ2-1; D might be TRBD2 (6 bases). This CDR3 region has 15 residues. The germline CDR1 and CDR2 sequences are SGHTA and FQGTGA. V was cut by 3 bases and J by 7 bases, with 16 bases left in between. Here the CDR3 reads CASSLEAGRRNEQFF. The CDR3, as DNA: TGTGCCAGCAGCTTGGAGGCGGGGCGGAGGAATGAGCAGTTCTTC.

This chain links TRBV9 with TRBJ1-2; D unclear. Per the germline V gene, CDR1 is SGDLS and CDR2 is YYNGEE. The CDR3 length is 16 residues. The V end was cut by 4 bases, the J end by 0 bases, with 16 bases between. The CDR3 coding sequence is TGTGCCAGCAGCCCTCGTGAGGATAGCGCTAACTATGGCTACACCTTC. This encodes CASSPREDSANYGYTF.

This clone was counted only a few times. The chain links TRBV5-1 to TRBJ1-5, with unresolved D. CDR1 is SGHRS, CDR2 YFSETQ, per germline. The CDR3 covers 13 residues. Trimming left V 1 base short and J 5 bases short, with 7 bases between. The CDR3 sequence is CASSLLGDQPQHF. The CDR3 nucleotides read TGCGCCAGCAGCTTGCTAGGTGATCAGCCCCAGCATTTT.

Here the CDR3 DNA reads TGTGCCAGCAGCGTAGATCTAGGAGGGCCTTATGGCTACACCTTC. It translates to CASSVDLGGPYGYTF. V and J are TRBV9 and TRBJ1-2; D remains ambiguous. Germline CDR1 and CDR2: SGDLS and YYNGEE. With 0 bases removed from V and 5 bases from J, the gap between germline ends came to 14 bases. The CDR3 is 15 residues long.

The CDR3, as DNA: TGTGCCAGCAGCTTAGATCATCCGGACAGGGGCACTAATGAAAAACTGTTTTTT. Protein product: CASSLDHPDRGTNEKLFF. The chain carries TRBV7-6 and TRBJ1-4; 9 nucleotides agree with TRBD1. Trimming at V came to 1 base and at J to 2 bases, leaving 8 bases not matched to a gene. Germline CDR1 reads SGHVS; CDR2 reads FNYEAQ. This CDR3 region has 18 residues.